The next 3 T cell receptor beta chains were all read from a single sample in a study of blood T cell repertoires in COVID-19. Generated by immunoSEQ multiplex PCR, the TCRdb table keeps only in-frame clones and is missing some. This sample has 88,000 or so clones, with over 85% found just once. The source material was peripheral blood. All receptors come from a man aged 45-65 years with acute or convalescent COVID-19.

The chain carries TRBV19 and TRBJ2-3, with 9 bases that match TRBD2. The V and J ends lost 4 bases and 1 base, in that order; junction bases with no gene match: 0. CDR1 is LNHDA and CDR2 is SQIVND in the germline V gene (reference sequence). There are 14 residues in the CDR3. This CDR3 reads CASSTSGGTDTQYF. DNA of the CDR3: TGTGCCAGTAGTACTAGCGGGGGCACAGATACGCAGTATTTT.

CDR3 loop: CSASPRRTQNTEAFF. DNA of the CDR3: TGCAGTGCTAGTCCCCGACGGACACAGAACACTGAAGCTTTCTTT. The chain uses TRBV20-1 and TRBJ1-1, with TRBD1 as a possible D gene (5 bases). Germline lookup yields CDR1 DFQATT and CDR2 SNEGSKA (reference sequence). Deletions cut 3 bases from V and 1 base from J, with 15 bases between. This CDR3 has 15 residues.

In its sample, this clone was seen once. CDR3 bases: TGTGCCAGCAGCTTAGCGGGGCAGGGGGGTAATTCACCCCTCCACTTT. This translates into CASSLAGQGGNSPLHF. The chain carries TRBV7-9 and TRBJ1-6, with 7 bases aligning to TRBD1. The CDR3 covers 16 residues. The V segment lost 0 bases and the J segment 6 bases; nucleotides outside the gene matches: 5. Per the germline V gene, CDR1 is SEHNR and CDR2 is FQNEAQ (reference sequence).